A single sample gave rise to the 2 T cell receptor beta chains below, sequenced in a study of shared clonotypes between healthy human individuals. Sequenced by immunoSEQ multiplex PCR; TCRdb stores in-frame clones only, minus some. The table lists a few hundred thousand clones, around 67% of them singletons. Sequencing was performed on memory CD4+ T cells sorted from blood. Documented subset: CD45RA-negative fraction. These receptors came from a man aged 25 to 45 in good health.

This clone was seen a few times. The chain has TRBV7-2 and TRBJ2-1, with 11 bases identical to TRBD2. The CDR3 spans 17 residues. Germline loops: CDR1 SGHTA, CDR2 FQGNSA. Trimming removed 1 base from V and 6 bases from J; junction bases left unmatched: 8. The CDR3 DNA is TGTGCCAGCAGCTTAGACCTAGCGGGAGGACGGCGCAATGAGCAGTTCTTC. It codes for CASSLDLAGGRRNEQFF.

The rearrangement joins TRBV4-1 to TRBJ2-5, with D unclear. This CDR3 has 13 amino acids. V was trimmed by 1 base and J by 7 bases, leaving 10 bases between them. Germline V gives CDR1 MGHRA, CDR2 YSYEKL. CDR3 region: CASSQVLSVTQYF. CDR3 coding DNA: TGCGCCAGCAGCCAAGTCCTTTCGGTGACCCAGTACTTC.